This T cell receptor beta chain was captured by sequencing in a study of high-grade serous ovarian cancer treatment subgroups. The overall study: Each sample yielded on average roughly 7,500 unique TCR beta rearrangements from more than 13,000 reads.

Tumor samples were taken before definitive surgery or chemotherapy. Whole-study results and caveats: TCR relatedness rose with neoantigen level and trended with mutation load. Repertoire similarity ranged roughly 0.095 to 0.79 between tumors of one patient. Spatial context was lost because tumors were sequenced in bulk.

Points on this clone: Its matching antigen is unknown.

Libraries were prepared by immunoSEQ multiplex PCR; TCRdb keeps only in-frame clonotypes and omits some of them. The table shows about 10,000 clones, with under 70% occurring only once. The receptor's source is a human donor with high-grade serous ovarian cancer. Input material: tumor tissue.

The CDR3 reads CASSYSQEAFF. The CDR3 nucleotides are TGTGCCAGCAGTTACTCCCAGGAAGCTTTCTTT. J is TRBJ1-1 and V is TRBV6-5; D gene ambiguous. The CDR3 loop spans 11 amino acids. CDR1 is MNHEY, CDR2 SVGAGI, per germline. Trimming stripped 0 bases from V and 8 bases from J, with 4 bases between.